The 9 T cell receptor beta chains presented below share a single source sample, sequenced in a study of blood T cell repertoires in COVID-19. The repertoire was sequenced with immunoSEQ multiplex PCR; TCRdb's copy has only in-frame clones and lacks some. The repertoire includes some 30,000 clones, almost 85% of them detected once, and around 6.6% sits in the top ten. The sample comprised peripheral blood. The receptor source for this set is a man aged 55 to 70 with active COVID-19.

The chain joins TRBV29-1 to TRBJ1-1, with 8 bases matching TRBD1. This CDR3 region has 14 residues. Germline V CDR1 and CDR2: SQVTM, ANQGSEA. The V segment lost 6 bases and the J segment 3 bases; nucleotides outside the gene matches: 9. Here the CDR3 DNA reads TGCAGCGTGGGCAGGGGGCAGTGGGACACTGAAGCTTTCTTT. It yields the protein CSVGRGQWDTEAFF. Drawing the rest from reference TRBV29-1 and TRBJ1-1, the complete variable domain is SAVISQKPSRDICQRGTSLTIQCQVDSQVTMMFWYRQQPGQSLTLIATANQGSEATYESGFVIDKFPISRPNLTFSTLTVSNMSPEDSSIYLCSVGRGQWDTEAFFGQGTRLTVV.

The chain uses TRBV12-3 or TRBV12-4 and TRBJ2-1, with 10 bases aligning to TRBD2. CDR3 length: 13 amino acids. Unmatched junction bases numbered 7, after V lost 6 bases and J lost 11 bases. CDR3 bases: TGTGCCAGCAGCCCTACTAGCGGGAATAAGCAGTTCTTC. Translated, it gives CASSPTSGNKQFF.

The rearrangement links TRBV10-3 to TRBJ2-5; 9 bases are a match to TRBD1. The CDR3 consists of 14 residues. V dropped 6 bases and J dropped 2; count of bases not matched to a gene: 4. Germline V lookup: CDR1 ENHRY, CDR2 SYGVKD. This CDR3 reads CAISVGQGQETQYF. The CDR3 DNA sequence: TGTGCCATCAGCGTGGGACAGGGACAAGAGACCCAGTACTTC.

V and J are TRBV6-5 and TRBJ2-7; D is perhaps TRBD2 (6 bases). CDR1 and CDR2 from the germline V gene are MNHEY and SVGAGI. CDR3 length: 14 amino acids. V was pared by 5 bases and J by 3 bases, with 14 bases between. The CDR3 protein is CASSRTISHYEQYF. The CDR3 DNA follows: TGTGCCAGCAGTCGGACTATCTCTCACTACGAGCAGTACTTC.

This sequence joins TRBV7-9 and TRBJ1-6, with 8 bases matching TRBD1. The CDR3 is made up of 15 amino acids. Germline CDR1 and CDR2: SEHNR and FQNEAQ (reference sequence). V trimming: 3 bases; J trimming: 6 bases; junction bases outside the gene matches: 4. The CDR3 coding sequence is TGTGCCAGCAGCTTCCCGGGACAGGTTAATTCACCCCTCCACTTT. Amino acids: CASSFPGQVNSPLHF. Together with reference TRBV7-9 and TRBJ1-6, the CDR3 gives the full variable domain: DTGVSQNPRHKITKRGQNVTFRCDPISEHNRLYWYRQTLGQGPEFLTYFQNEAQLEKSRLLSDRFSAERPKGSFSTLEIQRTEQGDSAMYLCASSFPGQVNSPLHFGNGTRLTVT.

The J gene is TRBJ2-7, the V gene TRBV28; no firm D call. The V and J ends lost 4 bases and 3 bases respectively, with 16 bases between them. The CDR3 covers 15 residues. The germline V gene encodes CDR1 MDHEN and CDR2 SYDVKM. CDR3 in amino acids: CASSSPPRVGYEQYV. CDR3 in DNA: TGTGCCAGCAGTTCCCCGCCCCGGGTGGGCTACGAGCAGTACGTC.

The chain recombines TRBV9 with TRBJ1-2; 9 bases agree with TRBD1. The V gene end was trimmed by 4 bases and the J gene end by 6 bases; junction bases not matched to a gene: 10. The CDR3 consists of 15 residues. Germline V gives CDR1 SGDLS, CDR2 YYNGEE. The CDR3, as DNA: TGTGCCAGCAGCAACCCCGGGACAGGGTTACATGGCTACACCTTC. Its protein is CASSNPGTGLHGYTF.

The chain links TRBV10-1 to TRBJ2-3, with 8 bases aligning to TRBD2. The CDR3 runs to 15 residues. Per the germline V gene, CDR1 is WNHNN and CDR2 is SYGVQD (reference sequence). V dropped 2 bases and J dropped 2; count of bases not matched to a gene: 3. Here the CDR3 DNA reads TGCGCCAGCAGTGAGACGGGAGGGTTCACAGATACGCAGTATTTT. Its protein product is CASSETGGFTDTQYF.

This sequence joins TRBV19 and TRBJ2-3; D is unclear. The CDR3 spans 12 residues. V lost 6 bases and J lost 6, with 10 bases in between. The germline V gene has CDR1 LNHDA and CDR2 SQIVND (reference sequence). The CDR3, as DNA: TGTGCCAGTAGCCGCGACTGGGATACGCAGTATTTT. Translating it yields CASSRDWDTQYF.